This T cell receptor (beta chain) was identified in a study of blood T cell repertoires in COVID-19. Looking at the study overall: Samples of COVID-19 (acute and convalescent) were obtained from the United States, Italy and Spain. Nucleic acid was either cDNA or gDNA, and it came from T cells, B-cell-depleted T cells, or PBMCs.

The data were produced by immunoSEQ multiplex PCR, yet TCRdb's version contains in-frame clones alone and is incomplete. The sample consists of 200,000 to 250,000 clones, about 85% of them appearing once. V was pared by 3 bases and J by 15 bases, with 3 bases of the junction left unmatched. The CDR3 has 12 amino acids. This clone was observed a single time. The chain uses TRBV12-3 or TRBV12-4 and TRBJ2-1; 12 bases line up with TRBD2. Sequenced material: peripheral blood. This sequence was found in a middle-aged man who had recovered from COVID-19. CDR3 nucleotide sequence: TGTGCCAGCAGTTTGACTAGCGGGAGTCCGTTCTTC. Protein sequence: CASSLTSGSPFF.